This TCR beta chain was found in a study of CD8+ T cells in alopecia areata. Study-level information: Treated patients took oral tofacitinib at 5 to 10 mg twice daily. Points from the study as a whole: Tofacitinib yielded significantly lower scalp clonality and fewer expanded CD8+ clones among the top 100.

In regard to this clone: The antigen is not known.

Extracted from the samples, RNA was reverse transcribed into cDNA to serve as the sequencing template. Sequencing used immunoSEQ multiplex PCR; TCRdb keeps in-frame clones, though not all of them. The table records 180,000 or so clones, roughly 64% of them present only once. Sample treatment: oral pan-JAK inhibitor, 5-10 mg twice daily. Germline V gene sequence: CDR1 SGHDT, CDR2 YYEEEE. This CDR3 has 15 residues. The ends were cut back, 0 bases at V and 2 bases at J, with 9 bases in the middle. V and J are TRBV5-6 and TRBJ2-1; the D gene is possibly TRBD1 (6 bases). This clonotype was obtained from a human donor with alopecia areata. Specimen: CD4+ T cells sorted from blood, collected at week 24, from a patient treated with tofacitinib. The CDR3 spells CASSLGGLPYNEQFF. The CDR3 DNA reads as TGTGCCAGCAGCTTGGGGGGGCTCCCCTACAATGAGCAGTTCTTC.